This record covers a single T cell receptor beta chain. Its antigen is not yet known. Base quality data are lacking; no much larger clone is found one base away. Library prep was done by the immunoSEQ multiplex PCR assay. To provide template for TCR sequencing, every sample had RNA extracted and reverse transcribed into cDNA. First-strand cDNA was synthesized with SuperScript III using a 2:1 mix of oligo-dT and random hexamers. Amplification bias was assessed with a synthetic immune receptor repertoire, and residual bias was removed computationally. As for how the authors treated the data: Raw reads were preprocessed to remove errors, and CDR3 was defined according to IMGT conventions as the region from the conserved cysteine to phenylalanine. Clonality was calculated as 1 minus Shannon entropy normalized by log2 of the number of productive unique TCRs. Scalp TCRbeta sequences were cross-referenced with sorted blood CD4 and CD8 repertoires so that the CD4 or CD8 identity of scalp clones could be inferred. Sourced from immuneACCESS, this table was stored by TCRdb with only in-frame sequences that have V and J called. A share of the clones is absent; for the studies checked, an unresolved V gene accounts for under half, and the remainder has no known explanation. That table is the source of V, J and clone size, and D and trimming were worked out from the DNA. The sample yields roughly 230,000 clones; around 43% were counted once. About 2.6% of the sample lies in the top ten.

At the junction V is shortened by 4 bases and J by 5 bases; bases outside the gene matches: 5. The CDR3 goes from the cysteine to the phenylalanine over 15 residues. Only the CDR3 part of the read is kept: 45 bases, read in frame from the first base. CDR1 and CDR2 were assigned from the germline V gene (reference sequence) as LNHDA and SQIVND. This entry is derived from a study of CD8+ T cells in alopecia areata (dated by TCRdb to the late 2010s). Regarding the complete study: Treated patients were enrolled in an open-label pilot trial of oral tofacitinib at 5 to 10 mg twice daily for moderate-to-severe alopecia areata. immunoSEQ multiplex PCR using 35 Vbeta forward primers and 13 Jbeta reverse primers was used to amplify TCRbeta CDR3 regions. The SALT score, which quantifies the percentage of affected scalp surface area, was used to measure disease severity in treated patients. RNA came from the PAXgene miRNA kit for fixed scalp, the miRNeasy kit for PBMCs, and the RNeasy kit for mouse skin. Scalp tissue and sorted CD4+ and CD8+ peripheral blood T cells from patchy and totalis/universalis alopecia areata patients and from healthy controls were covered by human TCRbeta sequencing. Biopsies were taken from tofacitinib-treated patients at baseline and again at 4 and 24 weeks into treatment, and several of those patients also had a later scalp biopsy. In both human patients and the C3H/HeJ mouse model, the study applied high-throughput TCRbeta sequencing to look at T cell clonal expansion in alopecia areata. Scalp clonality was compared among normal scalp (n=4), patchy alopecia areata scalp (n=8), and alopecia totalis/universalis scalp (n=8). Tofacitinib was given for 6 to 18 months, followed by 6 months of follow-up off drug to assess delayed response and recurrence. Here is what the overall study found, with its caveats: Lesional scalp, especially in alopecia totalis/universalis, showed higher clonality and more expanded CD8+ clones than normal scalp, suggesting antigenic drive. During tofacitinib treatment, many expanded lesional clones stuck around in both scalp and blood, and this persistence may partly explain why relapse happens after treatment is stopped. Resident alphabeta T cells in normal human skin are also sequenced, complicating scalp TCR repertoire analysis, unlike mouse skin dominated by gammadelta T cells. Scalp clonality and the number of expanded CD8+ clones among the top 100 scalp clones were significantly decreased by tofacitinib. Shared TCR sequences between patients were less evident than in mice, which may be partly attributable to HLA diversity in the patient population. Because the treated cohort was small and included a single nonresponder, larger studies are needed to assess links between baseline CD8+ expansion and response.

The treatment or condition label here, explained by the study, means: oral pan-JAK inhibitor, 5-10 mg twice daily. From alopecia areata patients, peripheral blood was collected along with lesional scalp punch biopsies. PBMCs were isolated by density centrifugation and stained for CD3, CD4 and CD8, and CD4+ and CD8+ T cells were sorted on a FACSAria. This material consisted of CD4+ T cells sorted from blood, taken at approximately week 36, from a patient treated with tofacitinib. This receptor was obtained from a human donor with alopecia areata. The sequence is built from TRBV19 and TRBJ2-2; TRBD1 aligns with 9 central bases. The DNA is TGTGCCAGTAGTACGGGACAGGGTTTTACCGGGGAGCTGTTTTTT. Translated, this gives CASSTGQGFTGELFF.